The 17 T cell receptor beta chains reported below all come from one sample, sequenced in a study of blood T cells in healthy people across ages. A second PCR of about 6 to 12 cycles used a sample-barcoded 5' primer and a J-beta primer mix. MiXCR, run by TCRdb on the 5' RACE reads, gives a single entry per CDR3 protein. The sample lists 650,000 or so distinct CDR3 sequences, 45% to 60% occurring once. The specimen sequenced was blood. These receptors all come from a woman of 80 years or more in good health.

This chain's CDR3 is CATSRDQVSETQYF. The CDR3 coding sequence is TGTGCCACCAGCAGAGATCAAGTGTCCGAGACCCAGTACTTC. V and J are TRBV15 and TRBJ2-5; no firm D call. Germline V gives CDR1 LNHNV, CDR2 YYDKDF (reference sequence). The CDR3 has 14 residues. The V gene lost 0 bases and the J gene lost 5 bases, with 10 bases spanning the gap.

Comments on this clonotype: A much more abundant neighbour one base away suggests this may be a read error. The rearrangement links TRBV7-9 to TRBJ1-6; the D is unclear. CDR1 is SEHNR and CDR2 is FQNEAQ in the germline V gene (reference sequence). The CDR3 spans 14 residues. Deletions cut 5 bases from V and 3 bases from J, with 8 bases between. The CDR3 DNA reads TGTGCCAGCAGCGTGCAGAACTATAATTCACCCCTCCACTTT. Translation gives CASSVQNYNSPLHF.

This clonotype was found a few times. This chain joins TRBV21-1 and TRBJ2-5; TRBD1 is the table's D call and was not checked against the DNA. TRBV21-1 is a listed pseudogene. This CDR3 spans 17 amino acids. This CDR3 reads CASSKAARDRDVETQYF. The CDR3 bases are TGTGCCAGCAGCAAAGCAGCCCGGGACAGGGACGTAGAGACCCAGTACTTC.

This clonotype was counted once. In DNA, the CDR3 is TGCAGCGTAGCAGACAATTTCTCCTACGAGCAGTACTTC. It translates to CSVADNFSYEQYF. The rearrangement links TRBV29-1 to TRBJ2-7; D not certain. The ends were cut back, 6 bases at V and 0 bases at J, with 12 bases in the middle. The germline V gene encodes CDR1 SQVTM and CDR2 ANQGSEA. The length of the CDR3 is 13 residues.

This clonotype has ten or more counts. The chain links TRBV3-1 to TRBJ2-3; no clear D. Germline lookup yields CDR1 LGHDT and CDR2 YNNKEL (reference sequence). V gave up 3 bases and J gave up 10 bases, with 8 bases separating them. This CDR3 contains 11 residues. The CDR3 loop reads CASSQRGPQYF. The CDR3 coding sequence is TGTGCCAGCAGCCAGCGCGGCCCGCAGTATTTT.

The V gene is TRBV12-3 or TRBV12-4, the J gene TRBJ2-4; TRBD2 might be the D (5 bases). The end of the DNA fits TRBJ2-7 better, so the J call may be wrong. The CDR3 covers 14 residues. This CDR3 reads CASSFQEVSYEQYF. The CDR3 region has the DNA TGTGCCAGCAGTTTTCAGGAGGTCTCCTACGAGCAGTACTTC.

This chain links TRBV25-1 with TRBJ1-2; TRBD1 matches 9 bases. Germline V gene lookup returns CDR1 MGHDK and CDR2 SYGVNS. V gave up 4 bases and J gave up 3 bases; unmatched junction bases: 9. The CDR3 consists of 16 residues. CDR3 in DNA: TGTGCCAGCAGTGTGCGGAAGACAGGGGGGGACTATGGCTACACCTTC. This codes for CASSVRKTGGDYGYTF.

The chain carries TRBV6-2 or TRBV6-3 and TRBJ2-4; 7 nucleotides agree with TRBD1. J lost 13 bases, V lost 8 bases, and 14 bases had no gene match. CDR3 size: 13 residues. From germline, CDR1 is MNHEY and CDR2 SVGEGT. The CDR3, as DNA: TGTGCCAGCCGAGATGACAGGGTCGAAGAGCAGTACTTC. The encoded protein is CASRDDRVEEQYF.

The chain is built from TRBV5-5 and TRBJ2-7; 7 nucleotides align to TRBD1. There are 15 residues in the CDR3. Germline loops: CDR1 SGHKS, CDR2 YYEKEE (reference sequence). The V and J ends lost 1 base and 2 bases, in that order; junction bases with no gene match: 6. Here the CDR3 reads CASSLSLTGAYEQYF. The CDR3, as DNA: TGTGCCAGCAGCTTGTCCCTCACAGGGGCCTACGAGCAGTACTTC.

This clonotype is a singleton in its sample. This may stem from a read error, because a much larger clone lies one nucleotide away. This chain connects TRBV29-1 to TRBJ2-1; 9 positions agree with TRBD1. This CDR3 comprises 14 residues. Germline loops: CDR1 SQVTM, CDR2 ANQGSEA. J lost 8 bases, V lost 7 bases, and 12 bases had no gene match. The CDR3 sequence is CSAARGTGSDEQFF. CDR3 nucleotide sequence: TGCAGCGCCGCGAGGGGGACAGGGAGCGATGAGCAGTTCTTC.

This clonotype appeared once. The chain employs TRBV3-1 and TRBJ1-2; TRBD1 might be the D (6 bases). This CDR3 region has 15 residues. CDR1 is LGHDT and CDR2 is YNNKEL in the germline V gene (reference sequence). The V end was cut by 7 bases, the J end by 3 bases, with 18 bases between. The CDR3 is CASMSGGGGHYGYTF. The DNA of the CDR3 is TGTGCCAGCATGTCGGGGGGCGGCGGTCACTATGGCTACACCTTC.

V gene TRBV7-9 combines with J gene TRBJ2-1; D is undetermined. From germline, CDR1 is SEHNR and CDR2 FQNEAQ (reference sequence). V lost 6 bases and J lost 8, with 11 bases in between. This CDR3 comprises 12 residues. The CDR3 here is CASSYPVYEQFF. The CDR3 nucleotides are TGTGCCAGCAGTTATCCTGTCTATGAGCAGTTCTTC.

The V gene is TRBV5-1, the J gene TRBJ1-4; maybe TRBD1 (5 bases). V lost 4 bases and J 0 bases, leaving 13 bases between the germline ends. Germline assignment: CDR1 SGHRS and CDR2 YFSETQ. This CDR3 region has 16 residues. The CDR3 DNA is TGCGCCAGCAGCCTGGGGACCTTTGCAACTAATGAAAAACTGTTTTTT. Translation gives CASSLGTFATNEKLFF.

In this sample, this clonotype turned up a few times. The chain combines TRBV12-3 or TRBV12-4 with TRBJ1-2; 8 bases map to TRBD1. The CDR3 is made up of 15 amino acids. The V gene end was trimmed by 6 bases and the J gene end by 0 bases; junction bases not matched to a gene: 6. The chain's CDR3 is CASRSTGGANYGYTF. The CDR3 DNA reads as TGTGCCAGCAGGTCAACAGGGGGAGCTAACTATGGCTACACCTTC.

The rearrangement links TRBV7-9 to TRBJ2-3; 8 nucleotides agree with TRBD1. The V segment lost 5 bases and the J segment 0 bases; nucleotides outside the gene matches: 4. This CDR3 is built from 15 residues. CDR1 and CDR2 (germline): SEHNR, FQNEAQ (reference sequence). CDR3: CASSGWTGSTDTQYF. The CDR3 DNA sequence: TGTGCCAGCAGCGGATGGACAGGGAGCACAGATACGCAGTATTTT.

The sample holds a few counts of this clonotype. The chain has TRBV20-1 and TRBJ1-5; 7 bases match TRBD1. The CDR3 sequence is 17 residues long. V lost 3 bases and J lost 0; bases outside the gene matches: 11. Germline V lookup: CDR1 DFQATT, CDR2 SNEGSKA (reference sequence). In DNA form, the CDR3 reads TGCAGTGCTAGGGACCACAGGGGCCCTTATAGCAATCAGCCCCAGCATTTT. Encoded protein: CSARDHRGPYSNQPQHF.

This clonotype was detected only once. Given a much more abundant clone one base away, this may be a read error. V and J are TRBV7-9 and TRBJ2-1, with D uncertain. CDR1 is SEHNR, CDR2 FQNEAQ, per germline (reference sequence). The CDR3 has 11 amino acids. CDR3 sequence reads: CTSAVNNEQFF. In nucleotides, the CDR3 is TGTACCAGCGCGGTGAACAATGAGCAGTTCTTC.